The entry below describes one T cell receptor beta chain. Trimming pared 4 bases from V and 0 bases from J, leaving 15 bases between. This CDR3 has 16 residues. From germline, CDR1 is MNHEY and CDR2 SVGAGI. In the study's own analysis: Nucleated cell number was recorded as an estimate derived from reference gene primer amplification. Repertoires were generated with immunoSEQ multiplex PCR, while TCRdb's copy carries only in-frame clones and drops some. The DNA gave D and trimming, while V, J and clone size come from that table. Here the sample spans some 120,000 clones, approximately 81% being singletons. This entry is derived from a study of blood T cell repertoires in COVID-19. On the study more broadly: Acute and convalescent COVID-19 specimens originated in the United States, Italy and Spain. Sample material is recorded as cDNA or gDNA derived from T cells, B-cell-depleted T cells, or PBMCs.

Seattle's enrolled individuals joined amid active infection and were then monitored longitudinally. This sequence was found in a man older than 75 with COVID-19, enrolled during active disease. The rearrangement uses TRBV6-5 and TRBJ2-5, with D tentatively TRBD1 (5 bases). Sequenced input: peripheral blood. The CDR3 region has the DNA TGTGCCAGCAGTTCCTACGGAACAGGAGACCAAGAGACCCAGTACTTC. The encoded protein is CASSSYGTGDQETQYF.